These 14 T cell receptor beta chains originate from one sample sequenced in a study of blood T cells in healthy people across ages. A J-beta primer mix and a sample-barcoded 5' primer were used in a second PCR of about 7 to 11 cycles. In TCRdb, the 5' RACE reads were re-called with MiXCR into one record per CDR3 protein. The sample lists roughly 1.9 million distinct CDR3 sequences, roughly 43% seen once, with roughly 23% in the top ten. What was sequenced was blood. The receptors shown here come from a human donor in good health.

The rearrangement joins TRBV4-2 to TRBJ1-1; maybe TRBD1 (6 bases). The CDR3 sequence is 12 residues long. CDR1 is LGHNA, CDR2 YNFKEQ, per germline. V was pared by 0 bases and J by 8 bases, with 7 bases between. CDR3 DNA: TGTGCCAGCAGCCAAGAAGGGGGGGAAGCTTTCTTT. Its translation is CASSQEGGEAFF.

As DNA, the CDR3 is TGCAGTGCTAGAGATCGCATGGGCGGGAAGTTCTACAATGAGCAGTTCTTC. Protein product: CSARDRMGGKFYNEQFF. The chain recombines TRBV20-1 with TRBJ2-1, with a weak D call TRBD2 (6 bases). The V gene's germline CDR1 is DFQATT and CDR2 SNEGSKA (reference sequence). Trimming cost V 0 bases and J 3 bases, with 18 bases left between them. The CDR3 contains 17 residues.

This clonotype was seen only a few times. The rearrangement joins TRBV24-1 to TRBJ1-1; D might be TRBD1 (5 bases). Germline values: CDR1 KGHDR, CDR2 SFDVKD. The V gene lost 3 bases and the J gene lost 5 bases, with 21 bases spanning the gap. This CDR3 is 17 amino acids long. CDR3 residues: CATSDGSLRAAGTEAFF. The CDR3 DNA sequence: TGTGCCACCAGTGATGGCTCCCTCAGGGCCGCCGGGACTGAAGCTTTCTTT.

As to this clonotype: This may come from a read error, since a much larger clone is one base off. The rearrangement links TRBV7-9 to TRBJ2-5; 8 positions agree with TRBD1. The V segment lost 8 bases and the J segment 5 bases; nucleotides outside the gene matches: 13. Germline assignment: CDR1 SEHNR and CDR2 FQNEAQ (reference sequence). The CDR3 covers 15 residues. This CDR3 is CASGTGQGVEETQYF. The CDR3 coding sequence is TGTGCCAGCGGCACCGGACAGGGTGTTGAGGAGACCCAGTACTTC.

J is TRBJ2-1 and V is TRBV5-5, with TRBD1 as a possible D gene (6 bases). Germline loops: CDR1 SGHKS, CDR2 YYEKEE (reference sequence). CDR3 size: 16 residues. Trimming stripped 2 bases from V and 8 bases from J, with 20 bases between. The CDR3 sequence: CASSFPGDLGGYEQFF. CDR3 DNA sequence: TGTGCCAGCAGCTTCCCAGGGGATCTTGGGGGTTATGAGCAGTTCTTC.

The CDR3: CAISESEGRLRPYNEQFF. CDR3 coding DNA: TGTGCCATCAGTGAGTCGGAAGGACGATTAAGGCCCTACAATGAGCAGTTCTTC. The chain employs TRBV10-3 and TRBJ2-1; D gene uncertain. The CDR3 is made up of 18 amino acids. Germline V gene lookup returns CDR1 ENHRY and CDR2 SYGVKD. Deletions cut 0 bases from V and 2 bases from J, with 17 bases between.

Concerning this clonotype: A junction boundary mismatches the germline segment, possibly from a read error. The genes are TRBV28 and TRBJ2-1, with D tentatively TRBD2 (7 bases). CDR1 is MDHEN, CDR2 SYDVKM, per germline. The CDR3 consists of 15 residues. In nucleotides, the CDR3 is TGTGCCAGCAGCCCCGGGGTCGGGGGGCACAATGGGCAGTTCTTC. This codes for CASSPGVGGHNGQFF.

The chain has TRBV27 and TRBJ2-3; D is ambiguous. This CDR3 is 14 amino acids long. Germline assignment: CDR1 MNHEY and CDR2 SMNVEV (reference sequence). Trimming stripped 3 bases from V and 3 bases from J, with 10 bases between. CDR3 loop: CASSFGRITDTQYF. DNA of the CDR3: TGTGCCAGCAGTTTCGGACGGATTACAGATACGCAGTATTTT.

The V call is TRBV4-2, the J call TRBJ2-7, with D unclear. V gave up 0 bases and J gave up 2 bases, with 11 bases separating them. Germline V gives CDR1 LGHNA, CDR2 YNFKEQ. This CDR3 has 15 amino acids. The CDR3, as DNA: TGTGCCAGCAGCCAAGAGGGTCATGCCGCCTACGAGCAGTACTTC. Its protein is CASSQEGHAAYEQYF.

In its sample, this clonotype was seen a few times. The chain's CDR3 is CASSVDGTGTNEQFF. CDR3 sequence (DNA): TGTGCCAGCAGCGTAGACGGGACGGGTACCAATGAGCAGTTCTTC. The V and J genes are TRBV9 and TRBJ2-1; the D call may be TRBD1 or TRBD2 (5 bases each). The CDR3 consists of 15 residues. Trimming took off 0 bases at V and 6 bases at J, with 13 bases between the two ends. Germline assignment: CDR1 SGDLS and CDR2 YYNGEE.

The chain recombines TRBV20-1 with TRBJ2-1; TRBD2 matches 8 bases. V lost 6 bases to trimming and J lost 7 bases; unmatched junction nucleotides: 11. CDR1 DFQATT and CDR2 SNEGSKA come from the germline V gene (reference sequence). The CDR3 totals 14 residues. CDR3 coding DNA: TGCAGTGCGGCCCCAGCGGGGGTCGGAAATGAGCAGTTCTTC. It encodes CSAAPAGVGNEQFF.

The chain has TRBV6-2 or TRBV6-3 and TRBJ2-7; possibly TRBD1 for D (6 bases). The CDR3 is 14 residues long. The germline V gene encodes CDR1 MNHEY and CDR2 SVGEGT. Trimming left V 5 bases short and J 0 bases short, with 11 bases between. The CDR3 DNA reads TGTGCCAGCAGTCAGGGGTCACCCTCCTACGAGCAGTACTTC. Translating it yields CASSQGSPSYEQYF.

This clonotype has a handful of counts. The CDR3 reads CASSLTGAGGDGYTF. The CDR3 DNA sequence: TGTGCCAGCAGCCTCACCGGGGCAGGGGGCGATGGCTACACCTTC. The chain recombines TRBV7-2 with TRBJ1-2, with 8 positions matching TRBD1. Germline CDR1 is SGHTA and CDR2 is FQGNSA. This CDR3 comprises 15 residues. The ends lost 5 bases at V and 6 bases at J; junction bases unmatched: 11.

This rearrangement joins TRBV12-3 or TRBV12-4 to TRBJ2-7; D perhaps matches TRBD1 (5 bases). The CDR3 is 13 residues long. The V gene lost 0 bases and the J gene lost 6 bases, with 9 bases spanning the gap. The CDR3: CASSLAQDGEQYF. The DNA for the CDR3 is TGTGCCAGCAGTTTAGCACAGGATGGCGAGCAGTACTTC.